This TCR beta chain was profiled in a study of blood T cells in healthy people across ages. Then a second PCR, running roughly 6 to 11 cycles, was carried out with a sample-barcoded 5' primer and a J-beta primer mix. TCRdb re-called the 5' RACE reads through MiXCR, storing one row per CDR3 protein. The data contain hundreds of thousands of distinct CDR3 sequences, 45% to 65% of them seen just once; the ten biggest clones take up 35% to 40%. V shed 2 bases and J 6 bases; nucleotides not matched to a gene: 13. CDR3 length equals 17 residues. Germline V gene data show CDR1 as SGHTA and CDR2 as FQGNSA. V is TRBV7-2 and J is TRBJ2-3; TRBD2 matches at 8 bases. The sequence was collected from a man aged 60 to 69 in good health. Sequencing was performed on blood. The CDR3 DNA sequence: TGTGCCAGCAGCTTAAGTAGCGGGGACCCCATTCGGGATACGCAGTATTTT. Translation: CASSLSSGDPIRDTQYF. The variable domain in full, completed from reference TRBV7-2 and TRBJ2-3, reads GAGVSQSPSNKVTEKGKDVELRCDPISGHTALYWYRQSLGQGLEFLIYFQGNSAPDKSGLPSDRFSAERTGGSVSTLTIQRTQQEDSAVYLCASSLSSGDPIRDTQYFGPGTRLTVL.